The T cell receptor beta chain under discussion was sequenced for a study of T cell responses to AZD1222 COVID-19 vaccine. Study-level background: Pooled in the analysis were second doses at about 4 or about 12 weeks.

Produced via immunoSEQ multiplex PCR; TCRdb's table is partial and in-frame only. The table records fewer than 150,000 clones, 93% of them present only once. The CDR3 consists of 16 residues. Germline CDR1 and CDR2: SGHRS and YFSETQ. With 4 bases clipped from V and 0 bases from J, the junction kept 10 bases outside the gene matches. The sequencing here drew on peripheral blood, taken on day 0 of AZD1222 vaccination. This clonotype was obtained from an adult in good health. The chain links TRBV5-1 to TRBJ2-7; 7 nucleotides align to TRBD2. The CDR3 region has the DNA TGCGCCAGCAGCCACCTTTTGGGAGGGAGCTCCTACGAGCAGTACTTC. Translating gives CASSHLLGGSSYEQYF.